The 20 T cell receptor beta chains presented below share a single source sample, sequenced in a study of T cell repertoires in cytomegalovirus infection. TCRdb ran MiXCR on the reads and lists one entry per CDR3 protein. Of around 81,000 distinct CDR3 sequences in the sample, around 40% were seen once. Antigens for these TCRs are unknown. The material sequenced was CD8+ T cells from cultured PBMCs, taken from culture after CMV antigen stimulation. These receptors originate from a human donor in good health (CMV status not recorded). Some clones in this sample may be carry-over from other donors' samples.

The chain is built from TRBV3-1 and TRBJ1-2; D is possibly TRBD1 (5 bases). In germline, CDR1 is LGHDT, CDR2 YNNKEL (reference sequence). This CDR3 has 13 amino acids. Between the trimmed V and J ends, which lost 7 bases and 8 bases, there was a span of 17 bases. CDR3 amino acids: CASISRWGNGYTF. The DNA for the CDR3 is TGTGCCAGCATCTCGAGATGGGGGAACGGCTACACCTTC.

A few counts support this clonotype. The rearrangement links TRBV19 to TRBJ2-1; D not resolved. There are 16 residues in the CDR3. Germline CDR1 is LNHDA and CDR2 is SQIVND (reference sequence). V lost 0 bases and J lost 2, with 11 bases in between. The CDR3 nucleotides read TGTGCCAGTAGTATAGATAGCACAGTAACCTACAATGAGCAGTTCTTC. Translation gives CASSIDSTVTYNEQFF.

This clonotype has more than one count but fewer than ten. CDR3 coding DNA: TGTGCCAGCAGCTTGGGTGGGGGGGCCTACAATGAGCAGTTCTTC. Residues: CASSLGGGAYNEQFF. This rearrangement joins TRBV7-8 to TRBJ2-1; 7 nucleotides line up with TRBD2. The germline V gene has CDR1 SGHVS and CDR2 FQNEAQ. J was trimmed by 2 bases and V by 3 bases; bases with no gene match: 4. This CDR3 has 15 residues.

This clonotype was seen a few times. The chain joins TRBV7-6 to TRBJ1-1; D might be TRBD1 (6 bases). The CDR3 is 14 residues long. Looked up from germline, CDR1 is SGHVS and CDR2 is FNYEAQ. Trimming took off 2 bases at V and 5 bases at J, with 12 bases between the two ends. The chain's CDR3 is CASSLPRGVTEAFF. Written as DNA, the CDR3 is TGTGCCAGCAGCTTACCCAGGGGAGTAACTGAAGCTTTCTTT.

The chain's CDR3 is CASSQWTEQETQYF. CDR3 nucleotides: TGTGCCAGCAGCCAATGGACAGAACAAGAGACCCAGTACTTC. The chain employs TRBV3-1 and TRBJ2-5; perhaps TRBD1 as D (6 bases). CDR3 size: 14 residues. Germline assignment: CDR1 LGHDT and CDR2 YNNKEL (reference sequence). Trimming stripped 2 bases from V and 2 bases from J, with 9 bases between.

The chain is built from TRBV7-2 and TRBJ2-1, with 7 bases that match TRBD2. Germline CDR1 and CDR2: SGHTA and FQGNSA. The junction had 13 bases not matched to a gene; V was cut back by 9 bases and J by 8 bases. The CDR3 consists of 14 residues. Written as DNA, the CDR3 is TGTGCCAGTCGGGGGGACGGGGGGTGGCATGAGCAGTTCTTC. It is translated as CASRGDGGWHEQFF.

The V gene is TRBV15, the J gene TRBJ2-2, with TRBD2 identical over 8 bases. The germline CDR1 and CDR2 sequences are LNHNV and YYDKDF (reference sequence). The CDR3 is made up of 16 amino acids. V shed 0 bases, J shed 3 bases, and the junction held 3 bases outside the gene matches. CDR3 nucleotide sequence: TGTGCCACCAGCAGAGAGCTAGCGGGTCACACCGGGGAGCTGTTTTTT. This codes for CATSRELAGHTGELFF.

V usage is TRBV11-3 and J usage is TRBJ1-3; D may be TRBD1 (5 bases). This CDR3 is 13 amino acids long. Germline V gene sequence: CDR1 SGHNT, CDR2 YENEEA. V dropped 8 bases and J dropped 3 bases, with 11 bases sitting between them. CDR3 in DNA: TGTGCCAGCTCCCGGGACGATGGAAACACCATATATTTT. This sequence encodes CASSRDDGNTIYF.

Only one count was recorded for this clonotype. CDR3 nucleotides: TGTGCCAGCAGTGGTGGGCGGGGCCCATTCACAGATACGCAGTATTTT. This codes for CASSGGRGPFTDTQYF. The genes are TRBV12-3 or TRBV12-4 and TRBJ2-3; perhaps TRBD2 as D (6 bases). Trimming took off 5 bases at V and 2 bases at J, with 17 bases between the two ends. This CDR3 has 16 residues.

A few counts support this clonotype. CDR3 residues: CASSYSMTPRLEFDEQFF. In DNA form, the CDR3 reads TGTGCCAGCAGTTACTCGATGACCCCGAGACTAGAGTTTGATGAGCAGTTCTTC. The chain recombines TRBV6-2 or TRBV6-3 with TRBJ2-1, with D possibly matching TRBD2 (6 bases). Germline V gene data show CDR1 as MNHEY and CDR2 as SVGEGT. CDR3 size: 18 residues. V was shortened by 0 bases and J by 8 bases, with 23 bases between the two germline ends.

This clonotype was counted a single time. The rearrangement joins TRBV5-6 to TRBJ1-1; 7 bases agree with TRBD1. Germline assignment: CDR1 SGHDT and CDR2 YYEEEE. The CDR3 contains 15 residues. V shed 4 bases and J 1 base; nucleotides not matched to a gene: 7. The CDR3 DNA reads TGTGCCAGCAGCCAAACCGGGACAGCGAACACTGAAGCTTTCTTT. Translating it yields CASSQTGTANTEAFF. Variable domain in full (rest from reference TRBV5-6 and TRBJ1-1): DAGVTQSPTHLIKTRGQQVTLRCSPKSGHDTVSWYQQALGQGPQFIFQYYEEEERQRGNFPDRFSGHQFPNYSSELNVNALLLGDSALYLCASSQTGTANTEAFFGQGTRLTVV.

This chain uses TRBV7-8 with TRBJ2-1; 7 nucleotides match TRBD2. The CDR3 loop spans 15 amino acids. V was clipped by 2 bases and J by 9 bases; unmatched bases: 10. Germline CDR1 reads SGHVS; CDR2 reads FQNEAQ. CDR3: CASSLMVAGGVEQFF. Here the CDR3 DNA reads TGTGCCAGCAGCTTAATGGTAGCGGGTGGGGTTGAGCAGTTCTTC.

J is TRBJ2-3 and V is TRBV6-8, with 7 nucleotides matching TRBD1. The CDR3 is 15 amino acids. Germline assignment: CDR1 MNHGY and CDR2 SAAAGT. Germline trimming cut 2 bases from V and 5 bases from J; bases unmatched to any gene: 7. CDR3 region: CASSYQGDWGDTQYF. DNA of the CDR3: TGTGCCAGCAGTTACCAGGGGGATTGGGGAGATACGCAGTATTTT.

DNA of the CDR3: TGTGCCAGCAGCGGCGAGACAGCGACGGCACCCCTCCACTTT. It is translated as CASSGETATAPLHF. The chain couples TRBV9 to TRBJ1-6; D is perhaps TRBD1 (5 bases). There are 14 residues in the CDR3. Trimming removed 3 bases from V and 11 bases from J, with 15 bases in between. Per germline, CDR1 SGDLS and CDR2 YYNGEE.

This clonotype was counted ten times or more. V usage is TRBV7-2 and J usage is TRBJ2-3; tentatively, D is TRBD1 (6 bases). The V gene lost 5 bases and the J gene lost 5 bases, with 26 bases spanning the gap. CDR1 SGHTA and CDR2 FQGNSA come from the germline V gene. CDR3 length equals 18 residues. The CDR3 here is CASSPDFRANEGGDTQYF. The DNA of the CDR3 is TGTGCCAGCAGCCCGGACTTCCGGGCCAATGAAGGGGGAGATACGCAGTATTTT.

The chain carries TRBV4-1 and TRBJ2-1, with a tentative D call TRBD2 (7 bases). The CDR3 is 17 residues long. The germline V and J ends were trimmed by 0 bases and 2 bases, with 14 bases remaining between them. The germline V gene has CDR1 MGHRA and CDR2 YSYEKL. CDR3 bases: TGCGCCAGCAGCCAAGATGGGGGGGCTATTCCCTACAATGAGCAGTTCTTC. Protein sequence: CASSQDGGAIPYNEQFF.

CDR3 DNA: TGTGCCACCAGTGATCGTCAAGGACGGCTCAACACTGAAGCTTTCTTT. It codes for CATSDRQGRLNTEAFF. The rearrangement joins TRBV24-1 to TRBJ1-1; D remains ambiguous. Germline assignment: CDR1 KGHDR and CDR2 SFDVKD. With 3 bases removed from V and 2 bases from J, the gap between germline ends came to 15 bases. This CDR3 has 16 residues.

This sequence joins TRBV5-4 and TRBJ2-1; maybe TRBD1 (5 bases). V was trimmed by 3 bases and J by 8 bases, leaving 9 bases between them. Germline V gene sequence: CDR1 SGHNT, CDR2 YYREEE (reference sequence). The CDR3 spans 12 residues. CDR3 nucleotide sequence: TGTGCCAGCAGCTCAGGGTTGGATGAGCAGTTCTTC. Its protein product is CASSSGLDEQFF.

This clonotype appeared once. The CDR3 loop is CASSPGQGWYGYGYTF. The CDR3 coding sequence is TGTGCCAGCAGTCCTGGACAGGGCTGGTATGGCTATGGCTACACCTTC. The rearrangement joins TRBV27 to TRBJ1-2; 8 bases are a match to TRBD1. The germline gives CDR1 MNHEY, CDR2 SMNVEV (reference sequence). This CDR3 is built from 16 residues. Germline trimming cut 5 bases from V and 4 bases from J; bases unmatched to any gene: 12.

V is TRBV7-6 and J is TRBJ1-4; D might be TRBD1 (6 bases). V dropped 2 bases and J dropped 8 bases, with 15 bases sitting between them. Germline values: CDR1 SGHVS, CDR2 FNYEAQ. The CDR3 loop spans 15 amino acids. The CDR3 bases are TGTGCCAGCAGCTTATGGGACAAAGGCAACGAAAAACTGTTTTTT. Residues: CASSLWDKGNEKLFF. Combining the CDR3 with reference TRBV7-6 and TRBJ1-4 gives the whole variable domain GAGVSQSPRYKVTKRGQDVALRCDPISGHVSLYWYRQALGQGPEFLTYFNYEAQQDKSGLPNDRFSAERPEGSISTLTIQRTEQRDSAMYRCASSLWDKGNEKLFFGSGTQLSVL.